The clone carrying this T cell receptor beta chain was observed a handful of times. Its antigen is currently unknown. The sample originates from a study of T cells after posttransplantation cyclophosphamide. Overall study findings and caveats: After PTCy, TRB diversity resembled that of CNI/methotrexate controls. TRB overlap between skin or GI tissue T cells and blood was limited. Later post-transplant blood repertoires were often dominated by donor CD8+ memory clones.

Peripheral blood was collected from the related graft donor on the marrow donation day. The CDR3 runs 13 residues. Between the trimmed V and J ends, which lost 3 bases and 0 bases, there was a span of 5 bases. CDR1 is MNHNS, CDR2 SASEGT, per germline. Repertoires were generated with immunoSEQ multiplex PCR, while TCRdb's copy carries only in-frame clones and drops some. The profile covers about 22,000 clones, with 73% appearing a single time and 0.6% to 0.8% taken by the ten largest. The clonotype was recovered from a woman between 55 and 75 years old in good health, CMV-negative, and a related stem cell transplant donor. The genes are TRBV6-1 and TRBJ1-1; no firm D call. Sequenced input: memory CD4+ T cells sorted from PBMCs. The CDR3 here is CASSDNMNTEAFF. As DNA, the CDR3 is TGTGCCAGCAGTGACAACATGAACACTGAAGCTTTCTTT.